The present entry profiles one TCR beta chain with its context. The sample comes from a study of cytomegalovirus exposure and HLA in healthy donors. PCR involved 60 Vbeta and 13 Jbeta primers. Clones were sequenced by immunoSEQ multiplex PCR, and TCRdb holds only the in-frame ones, with some missing. The sample consists of about 130,000 clones, approximately 64% of them appearing once. With 4 bases removed from V and 10 bases from J, the gap between germline ends came to 20 bases. The CDR3 length is 15 residues. Germline V gene data show CDR1 as ENHRY and CDR2 as SYGVKD. This clonotype was obtained from a woman aged 35 to 49 in good health and CMV-seronegative. What was sequenced was PBMCs. The chain uses TRBV10-3 and TRBJ2-1, with D maybe TRBD2 (5 bases). CDR3 coding DNA: TGTGCCATCAGTGCCCCCGGTGGAGCGGCCGGGGAGCAGTTCTTC. Residues: CAISAPGGAAGEQFF.